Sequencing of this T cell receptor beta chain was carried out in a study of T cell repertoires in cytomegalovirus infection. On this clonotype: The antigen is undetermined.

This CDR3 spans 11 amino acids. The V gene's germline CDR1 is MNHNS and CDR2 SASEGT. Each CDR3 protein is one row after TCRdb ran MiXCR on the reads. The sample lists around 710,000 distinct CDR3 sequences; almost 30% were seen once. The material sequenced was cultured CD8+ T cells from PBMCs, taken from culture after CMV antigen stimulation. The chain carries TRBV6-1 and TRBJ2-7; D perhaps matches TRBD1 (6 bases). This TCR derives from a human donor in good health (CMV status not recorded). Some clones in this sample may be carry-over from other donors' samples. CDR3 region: CAEQGPDEQYF. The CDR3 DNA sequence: TGTGCGGAACAGGGACCTGACGAGCAGTACTTC.